Below, 7 T cell receptor beta chains from the same sample are listed, as sequenced in a study of CD8 T cells in ankylosing spondylitis. In TCRdb, the 5' RACE reads were re-called with MiXCR into one record per CDR3 protein. The table shows 150,000 or so distinct CDR3 sequences, with 9.8% occurring only once. The sequenced sample consisted of blood, either unsorted or a sorted T cell fraction (not recorded which). The receptors were sampled from a female donor with ankylosing spondylitis or in good health (not recorded which).

The chain carries TRBV9 and TRBJ1-1; 7 bases align to TRBD1. The germline V gene encodes CDR1 SGDLS and CDR2 YYNGEE. CDR3 length: 13 amino acids. V dropped 4 bases and J dropped 8; count of bases not matched to a gene: 8. CDR3 protein: CASSSGTAREAFF. CDR3 nucleotide sequence: TGTGCCAGCAGCTCCGGGACAGCTAGAGAAGCTTTCTTT.

The chain links TRBV4-3 to TRBJ1-6; no clear D gene. The CDR3 is made up of 13 amino acids. Germline loops: CDR1 LGHNA, CDR2 YSLEER. Trimming shortened V by 4 bases and J by 10 bases, and 11 bases separated the two germline ends. This CDR3 reads CASSPRIGSPLHF. DNA of the CDR3: TGCGCCAGCAGCCCCCGGATCGGCTCACCCCTCCACTTT.

In this sample, this clonotype turned up many times. V usage is TRBV29-1 and J usage is TRBJ2-1, with 14 bases lining up with TRBD2. V dropped 3 bases and J dropped 8; count of bases not matched to a gene: 18. Germline CDR1 SQVTM, CDR2 ANQGSEA. The CDR3 sequence is 19 residues long. The CDR3 protein is CSVERVPGLAGVKRDEQFF. The CDR3 DNA sequence: TGCAGCGTTGAGAGAGTTCCGGGACTAGCGGGAGTAAAGCGGGATGAGCAGTTCTTC.

This clonotype appeared many times. This chain connects TRBV12-3 or TRBV12-4 to TRBJ1-2, with D unresolved. V was trimmed by 2 bases and J by 7 bases, leaving 17 bases between them. This CDR3 comprises 15 residues. The CDR3 coding sequence is TGTGCCAGCAGTTTAATGCTCAGTTCGCTCTTTGGCTACACCTTC. It specifies CASSLMLSSLFGYTF.

The chain carries TRBV5-4 and TRBJ2-3; 8 nucleotides line up with TRBD2. This CDR3 spans 12 amino acids. CDR1 and CDR2 from the germline V gene are SGHNT and YYREEE (reference sequence). Trimming took 1 base from V and 11 from J; bases not matched to a gene: 3. CDR3 amino acids: CASSLNSGVQYF. In nucleotides, the CDR3 is TGTGCCAGCAGCTTGAATAGCGGGGTGCAGTATTTT.

This clonotype was seen many times. This chain uses TRBV27 with TRBJ2-5, with 7 bases that match TRBD1. J gave up 2 bases and V 5 bases, and 5 bases lay outside the gene matches. Per the germline V gene, CDR1 is MNHEY and CDR2 is SMNVEV (reference sequence). The CDR3 is 14 residues long. The CDR3 nucleotides read TGTGCCAGCAGTACTGAGACAGGGCAAGAGACCCAGTACTTC. It encodes CASSTETGQETQYF.

Only a few counts were recorded for this clonotype. V and J are TRBV4-3 and TRBJ2-1; 8 positions match TRBD2. Germline values: CDR1 LGHNA, CDR2 YSLEER. The CDR3 extends over 15 amino acids. J was trimmed by 5 bases and V by 1 base; bases with no gene match: 4. DNA for the CDR3: TGCGCCAGCAGCCAAGTAGCGGGAAGGGACAATGAGCAGTTCTTC. Translation gives CASSQVAGRDNEQFF.